The present TCR beta chain was sequenced within a study of blood T cell repertoires in COVID-19. Study in general: PBMCs, B-cell-depleted T cells, or T cells were the source of the cDNA or gDNA that made up the material.

Of note for this clone: At one boundary the junction diverges from the germline segment, which might be a read error.

Method: immunoSEQ multiplex PCR; TCRdb's copy keeps in-frame clones and lacks some. The repertoire consists of 150,000 to 200,000 clones, with roughly nine tenths occurring once and the leading ten covering 2.1%. Germline lookup yields CDR1 SGHNT and CDR2 YENEEA. The CDR3 has 20 residues. Sample: peripheral blood. V is TRBV11-3 and J is TRBJ2-7; possible D gene TRBD2, 5 bases. The sequence was obtained from a man in his 70s with active or convalescent COVID-19. CDR3: CASSLDQSRSGLTRTYEQYF. Here the CDR3 DNA reads TGTGCCAGCAGCCTAGACCAAAGCCGGTCCGGGTTAACTAGAACCTACGAGCAGTACTTC.